These T cell receptor beta chains were read from a single sample in a study of cytomegalovirus exposure and HLA in healthy donors. Only in-frame clones appear in the TCRdb table, and some are missing; sequencing was by immunoSEQ multiplex PCR. The repertoire consists of fewer than 140,000 clones, with about two thirds occurring once and the leading ten covering over 2.5%. Sequencing input: PBMCs. The receptors were sampled from a female donor in good health and CMV-seronegative. Each CDR3 is given with its conserved first and last residue. D genes are given only for firm matches. Clone size is stated in some rows and not others, as once, few, many or a class when expanded.

D: NA; size: NA; J: TRBJ2-2; V: TRBV5-5; CDR3: CASSLVAGTGELFF; DNA: TGTGCCAGCAGCTTGGTCGCGGGCACCGGGGAGCTGTTTTTT
D: NA; size: few; J: TRBJ1-2; V: TRBV30; CDR3: CAWSRQDREEGYTF; DNA: TGTGCCTGGAGTCGACAGGACAGAGAAGAAGGCTACACCTTC
D: NA; size: few; J: TRBJ2-1; V: TRBV11-2; CDR3: CASSLAPSSYNEQFF; DNA: TGTGCCAGCAGCTTAGCTCCGAGCTCCTACAATGAGCAGTTCTTC
D: NA; size: NA; J: TRBJ2-1; V: TRBV1; CDR3: CTSSSEDRDQGAFSNEQFF; DNA: TGCACCAGCAGCAGCGAGGACAGGGACCAAGGGGCATTTAGTAATGAGCAGTTCTTC
D: NA; size: NA; J: TRBJ2-7; V: TRBV30; CDR3: CAWRDGDYEQYF; DNA: TGTGCCTGGAGGGACGGCGACTACGAGCAGTACTTC
D: TRBD1; size: NA; J: TRBJ2-5; V: TRBV2; CDR3: CASSTTGGKATTQYF; DNA: TGTGCCAGCAGTACAACAGGGGGCAAGGCGACGACCCAGTACTTC
D: NA; size: NA; J: TRBJ1-5; V: TRBV15; CDR3: CATGGGLGSQPQHF; DNA: TGTGCCACCGGGGGGGGATTAGGAAGTCAGCCCCAGCATTTT
D: TRBD1; size: NA; J: TRBJ1-5; V: TRBV4-3; CDR3: CASSQDLTGIQPQHF; DNA: TGCGCCAGCAGCCAAGATTTGACAGGGATTCAGCCCCAGCATTTT
D: NA; size: NA; J: TRBJ2-4; V: TRBV5-4; CDR3: CASSWDRDLEYF; DNA: TGTGCCAGCAGCTGGGACCGGGACTTAGAGTACTTC
D: NA; size: NA; J: TRBJ2-6; V: TRBV27; CDR3: CASSPRWSTTNVLTF; DNA: TGTGCCAGCAGTCCCAGGTGGTCTACGACCAACGTCCTGACTTTC
D: TRBD1; size: few; J: TRBJ1-2; V: TRBV6-1; CDR3: CASSDWGTGNYGYTF; DNA: TGTGCCAGCAGTGATTGGGGGACAGGCAACTATGGCTACACCTTC
D: NA; size: NA; J: TRBJ1-3; V: TRBV11-2; CDR3: CASSFSGGSGNTIYF; DNA: TGTGCCAGCAGCTTCTCGGGGGGCTCTGGAAACACCATATATTTT
D: NA; size: NA; J: TRBJ1-5; V: TRBV29-1; CDR3: CSVGQRNQPQHF; DNA: TGCAGCGTGGGACAAAGAAATCAGCCCCAGCATTTT
D: TRBD2; size: NA; J: TRBJ2-7; V: TRBV28; CDR3: CASSFALSGLTYEQYF; DNA: TGTGCCAGCAGCTTTGCCCTTAGCGGGCTCACCTACGAGCAGTACTTC
D: NA; size: NA; J: TRBJ2-7; V: TRBV27; CDR3: CASSLGTRGEQYF; DNA: TGTGCCAGCAGCCTCGGGACAAGGGGCGAGCAGTACTTC
D: NA; size: NA; J: TRBJ2-1; V: TRBV27; CDR3: CASTSRVSYNEQFF; DNA: TGTGCCAGCACCTCCAGGGTCTCCTACAATGAGCAGTTCTTC
D: NA; size: NA; J: TRBJ2-5; V: TRBV30; CDR3: CAWSRGDGQETQYF; DNA: TGTGCCTGGAGCCGAGGAGACGGGCAAGAGACCCAGTACTTC
D: TRBD1; size: once; J: TRBJ1-2; V: TRBV6-5; CDR3: CASTDRVGGYTF; DNA: TGTGCCAGCACCGACAGGGTCGGCGGCTACACCTTC
D: TRBD1; size: NA; J: TRBJ1-2; V: TRBV5-4; CDR3: CASSLGQGARYGYTF; DNA: TGTGCCAGCAGCTTGGGACAGGGGGCGAGGTATGGCTACACCTTC
D: NA; size: NA; J: TRBJ1-4; V: TRBV28; CDR3: CASSIPGATNEKLFF; DNA: TGTGCCAGCAGTATCCCGGGGGCAACTAATGAAAAACTGTTTTTT
D: TRBD2; size: NA; J: TRBJ2-3; V: TRBV6-4; CDR3: CASSDRPDPSGISTDTQYF; DNA: TGTGCCAGCAGTGACAGGCCCGATCCTAGCGGGATAAGCACAGATACGCAGTATTTT
D: NA; size: NA; J: TRBJ2-7; V: TRBV6-4; CDR3: CAKTDSTYTYEQYF; DNA: TGTGCCAAGACGGACAGTACCTACACCTACGAGCAGTACTTC
D: NA; size: NA; J: TRBJ1-1; V: TRBV9; CDR3: CASSPGTTNTEAFF; DNA: TGTGCCAGCAGCCCCGGGACAACGAACACTGAAGCTTTCTTT
D: TRBD2; size: NA; J: TRBJ2-3; V: TRBV11-3; CDR3: CASSTGTSGRWGTDTQYF; DNA: TGTGCCAGCAGCACTGGGACTAGCGGGAGGTGGGGCACAGATACGCAGTATTTT
D: TRBD2; size: few; J: TRBJ2-1; V: TRBV4-3; CDR3: CASSQGTSGHNEQFF; DNA: TGCGCCAGCAGCCAAGGGACTAGCGGCCACAATGAGCAGTTCTTC
D: NA; size: NA; J: TRBJ2-5; V: TRBV2; CDR3: CASNNQREQETQYF; DNA: TGTGCCAGCAACAATCAGAGGGAACAAGAGACCCAGTACTTC
D: TRBD2; size: NA; J: TRBJ2-1; V: TRBV10-2; CDR3: CASRWSGLAGDSYNEQFF; DNA: TGCGCCAGCCGATGGTCGGGACTAGCGGGAGACTCCTACAATGAGCAGTTCTTC
D: NA; size: NA; J: TRBJ2-7; V: TRBV9; CDR3: CASSETGRSYEQYF; DNA: TGTGCCAGCAGCGAGACAGGGAGGTCGTACGAGCAGTACTTC
D: NA; size: NA; J: TRBJ1-2; V: TRBV30; CDR3: CAWSIRGGYGYTF; DNA: TGTGCCTGGAGTATCAGGGGTGGCTATGGCTACACCTTC
D: NA; size: NA; J: TRBJ2-7; V: TRBV5-5; CDR3: CASSLQAYEQYF; DNA: TGTGCCAGCAGCTTACAAGCCTACGAGCAGTACTTC
D: TRBD2; size: NA; J: TRBJ2-7; V: TRBV5-1; CDR3: CASSLGGSAYEQYF; DNA: TGCGCCAGCAGCTTAGGCGGGAGTGCCTACGAGCAGTACTTC
D: TRBD2; size: NA; J: TRBJ2-2; V: TRBV4-3; CDR3: CASSQPPRLASNTGELFF; DNA: TGCGCCAGCAGCCAACCTCCACGACTAGCTTCGAACACCGGGGAGCTGTTTTTT
D: NA; size: NA; J: TRBJ2-3; V: TRBV14; CDR3: CASSHGLPSTDTQYF; DNA: TGTGCCAGCAGCCATGGGCTACCGAGCACAGATACGCAGTATTTT
D: NA; size: NA; J: TRBJ2-1; V: TRBV10-3; CDR3: CAIRAPTGSSYNEQFF; DNA: TGTGCCATCAGAGCTCCTACAGGGAGCTCCTACAATGAGCAGTTCTTC
D: TRBD1; size: NA; J: TRBJ1-1; V: TRBV29-1; CDR3: CSVGTGGNTEAFF; DNA: TGCAGCGTTGGCACAGGGGGAAACACTGAAGCTTTCTTT